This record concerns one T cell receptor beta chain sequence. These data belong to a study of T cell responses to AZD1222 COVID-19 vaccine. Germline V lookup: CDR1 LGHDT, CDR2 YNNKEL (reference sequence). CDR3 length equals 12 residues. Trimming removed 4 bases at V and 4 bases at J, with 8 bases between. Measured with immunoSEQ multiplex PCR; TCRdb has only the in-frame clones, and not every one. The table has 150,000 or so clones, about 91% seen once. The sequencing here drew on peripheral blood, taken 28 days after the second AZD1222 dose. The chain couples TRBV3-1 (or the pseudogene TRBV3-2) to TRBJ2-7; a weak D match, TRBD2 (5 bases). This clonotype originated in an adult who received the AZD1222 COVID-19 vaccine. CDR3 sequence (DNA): TGTGCCAGCAGCCTCGGGGATTACGAGCAGTACTTC. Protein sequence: CASSLGDYEQYF.